The source of this T cell receptor beta chain is a study of blood T cells in healthy people across ages. Study-level points and caveats: With unsorted PBMCs, a conclusive comparison of naive versus antigen-experienced cells was not possible.

To note about this clonotype: What it recognizes is unknown.

V was clipped by 4 bases and J by 7 bases; unmatched bases: 6. The germline V gene has CDR1 MGHRA and CDR2 YSYEKL. The CDR3 loop spans 13 amino acids. For the second PCR, which ran for about 6 to 11 cycles, a sample-barcoded 5' primer and a J-beta primer mix were used. TCRdb re-called the 5' RACE reads with MiXCR, one entry per CDR3 protein. In the table there are hundreds of thousands of distinct CDR3 sequences, more than 55% of which are singletons. Aged about 6 to 95, donors were systemically healthy Caucasians from Russia. Total RNA extracted from each sample amounted to at least 6 micrograms. The chain employs TRBV4-1 and TRBJ1-2, with 7 bases that match TRBD1. This TCR was recovered from a man aged 35 to 55 in good health. The sequenced sample was blood. DNA of the CDR3: TGCGCCAGCAGCCGACGACAGGGCCTTGGCTACACCTTC. Protein sequence: CASSRRQGLGYTF.